Presented here are 26 T cell receptor beta chains from one specimen sequenced in a study of metastatic and nonmetastatic thyroid tumors. From the PCR reads, TCRdb re-called clones with MiXCR. The sample has 17,000 or so clones; around a quarter are singletons. Patients were all untreated before their thyroid surgery. The sequencing input was adjacent normal tissue. Every receptor here comes from a female donor with papillary thyroid cancer or a benign thyroid nodule (not recorded which). Some clones in this sample may be carry-over from other donors' samples.

The gene calls are TRBV20-1 and TRBJ1-2; D is undetermined. The CDR3 loop spans 13 amino acids. Germline values: CDR1 DFQATT, CDR2 SNEGSKA (reference sequence). Trimming shortened V by 0 bases and J by 8 bases, and 13 bases separated the two germline ends. The CDR3 sequence: CSARDRETLGYTF. The DNA of the CDR3 is TGCAGTGCTAGAGATCGGGAGACCCTAGGCTACACCTTC.

The V call is TRBV6-5, the J call TRBJ2-2, with 11 bases lining up with TRBD2. This CDR3 has 17 residues. Germline V gene lookup returns CDR1 MNHEY and CDR2 SVGAGI. V shed 2 bases and J 3 bases; nucleotides not matched to a gene: 5. The CDR3 DNA reads TGTGCCAGCAGTTACCCTCGGACTAGCGGGTACACCGGGGAGCTGTTTTTT. Translated, it gives CASSYPRTSGYTGELFF.

This clone has only a few counts. V and J are TRBV6-1 and TRBJ2-2; D not resolved. Trimming shortened V by 5 bases and J by 2 bases, and 12 bases separated the two germline ends. Looked up from germline, CDR1 is MNHNS and CDR2 is SASEGT. The CDR3 runs to 15 residues. This chain's CDR3 is CASSPRMSNTGELFF. CDR3 nucleotides: TGTGCCAGCAGTCCGCGGATGTCTAACACCGGGGAGCTGTTTTTT.

This clone was observed a few times. The chain has TRBV6-5 and TRBJ2-7, with 7 bases lining up with TRBD2. Germline lookup yields CDR1 MNHEY and CDR2 SVGAGI. The CDR3 consists of 10 residues. The junction had 4 bases not matched to a gene; V was cut back by 11 bases and J by 6 bases. The CDR3 here is CASGRGEQYF. CDR3 nucleotides: TGTGCCTCAGGGAGGGGCGAGCAGTACTTC.

This clone was recorded a few times. This sequence may be a read error, since a much larger clone differs from it by one base. This rearrangement joins TRBV6-5 to TRBJ2-1, with D perhaps being TRBD1 or TRBD2 (5 bases each). V gave up 2 bases and J gave up 0 bases, with 14 bases separating them. The CDR3 is 17 amino acids. CDR1 is MNHEY, CDR2 SVGAGI, per germline. CDR3 in amino acids: CASSYLAGAASYNEQFF. The CDR3 DNA reads TGTGCCAGCAGTTACCTAGCTGGGGCCGCCTCCTACAATGAGCAGTTCTTC.

This clone is labeled large (0.1 to 1%). The gene calls are TRBV7-8 and TRBJ2-7; tentatively, D is TRBD1 (5 bases). The V end lost 5 bases, the J end lost 3 bases, and 8 bases lay between the germline ends. Germline-derived CDR1 and CDR2 are SGHVS and FQNEAQ. The CDR3 is made up of 12 amino acids. The CDR3 protein is CASSLRVYEQYF. CDR3 sequence (DNA): TGTGCCAGCAGCCTCAGGGTCTACGAGCAGTACTTC.

This clone came up a few times. The chain joins TRBV19 to TRBJ1-2; D is uncertain. CDR3 length: 13 residues. With 9 bases removed from V and 6 bases from J, the gap between germline ends came to 17 bases. Germline V gene sequence: CDR1 LNHDA, CDR2 SQIVND (reference sequence). The CDR3 spells CASKLREQNGYTF. The CDR3, as DNA: TGTGCCAGCAAGCTAAGGGAACAAAATGGCTACACCTTC.

The genes are TRBV30 and TRBJ1-1; D unresolved. The CDR3 runs 15 residues. Germline values: CDR1 GTSNPN, CDR2 SVGIG (reference sequence). The V gene lost 0 bases and the J gene lost 2 bases, with 13 bases spanning the gap. The DNA for the CDR3 is TGTGCCTGGAGTGTATTCGGGCGAGGCAACACTGAAGCTTTCTTT. Protein: CAWSVFGRGNTEAFF.

The gene calls are TRBV5-5 and TRBJ2-7; D may correspond to TRBD1 or TRBD2 (5 bases each). The CDR3 has 13 amino acids. The germline gives CDR1 SGHKS, CDR2 YYEKEE (reference sequence). V was shortened by 1 base and J by 4 bases, with 9 bases between the two germline ends. The CDR3 DNA reads TGTGCCAGCAGCTTGCAGGGACCTTACGAGCAGTACTTC. As protein: CASSLQGPYEQYF.

This sequence joins TRBV11-2 and TRBJ2-7, with 7 bases fitting TRBD2. The V gene's germline CDR1 is SGHAT and CDR2 FQNNGV. The CDR3 totals 16 residues. With V trimmed by 1 base and J by 0 bases, 6 bases remained unmatched. The CDR3 region is CASSLGSGTPSYEQYF. The CDR3 DNA follows: TGTGCCAGCAGCTTAGGAAGCGGGACTCCCTCCTACGAGCAGTACTTC. The complete variable domain, with remaining parts taken from reference TRBV11-2 and TRBJ2-7, reads EAGVAQSPRYKIIEKRQSVAFWCNPISGHATLYWYQQILGQGPKLLIQFQNNGVVDDSQLPKDRFSAERLKGVDSTLKIQPAKLEDSAVYLCASSLGSGTPSYEQYFGPGTRLTVT.

A note on this clone: One end of the junction fails to match germline, which may point to a read error. The rearrangement uses TRBV6-1 and TRBJ1-3; tentatively, D is TRBD1 (6 bases). The CDR3 length is 12 residues. Germline V gene lookup returns CDR1 MNHNS and CDR2 SASEGT. As DNA, the CDR3 is TGCGCCAGCCGGACAGCTGGAAACACCATATATTTT. It codes for CASRTAGNTIYF.

This clone was recorded a few times. The CDR3 DNA reads TGTGCCAGCAGCTTAGAAGCACACTATGGCTACACCTTC. It yields the protein CASSLEAHYGYTF. The chain couples TRBV13 to TRBJ1-2, with D unclear. The CDR3 sequence is 13 residues long. V was cut by 1 base and J by 3 bases, with 6 bases left in between. Germline assignment: CDR1 PRHDT and CDR2 FYEKMQ (reference sequence).

This clone has a count of ten or more. V gene TRBV6-5 combines with J gene TRBJ1-1, with 7 nucleotides matching TRBD1. This CDR3 has 16 residues. Looked up from germline, CDR1 is MNHEY and CDR2 is SVGAGI. The junction had 10 bases not matched to a gene; V was cut back by 6 bases and J by 0 bases. CDR3 in DNA: TGTGCCAGCAGCTCGGGACAGCTTTTTATGAACACTGAAGCTTTCTTT. It is translated as CASSSGQLFMNTEAFF.

This clone came up many times. This may be a read error, as it is one base from a much larger clone. The J gene is TRBJ2-7, the V gene TRBV25-1, with unresolved D. The V end lost 4 bases, the J end lost 5 bases, and 18 bases lay between the germline ends. The CDR3 runs 15 residues. CDR1 MGHDK and CDR2 SYGVNS come from the germline V gene. CDR3 sequence reads: CASSGTPETPHEQYF. CDR3 bases: TGTGCCAGCAGTGGTACACCGGAGACACCCCACGAGCAGTACTTC.

This clone qualifies as large. The V and J genes are TRBV6-2 or TRBV6-3 and TRBJ2-3; D gene ambiguous. There are 14 residues in the CDR3. V was trimmed by 5 bases and J by 0 bases, leaving 9 bases between them. Germline CDR1 and CDR2: MNHEY and SVGEGT. The CDR3 nucleotides are TGTGCCAGCAGTCCGCAGGCTAGCACAGATACGCAGTATTTT. Amino acids: CASSPQASTDTQYF.

The chain carries TRBV20-1 and TRBJ1-3; no clear D gene. CDR1 and CDR2 (germline): DFQATT, SNEGSKA (reference sequence). The CDR3 totals 15 residues. Trimming stripped 3 bases from V and 0 bases from J, with 12 bases between. The CDR3 DNA reads as TGCAGTGCTAGTCGCGGATCTCTCTCTGGAAACACCATATATTTT. As protein: CSASRGSLSGNTIYF.

At least ten counts were recorded for this clone. The chain carries TRBV6-5 and TRBJ2-7; no firm D call. The length of the CDR3 is 13 residues. Trimming stripped 0 bases from V and 3 bases from J, with 6 bases between. Germline CDR1 MNHEY, CDR2 SVGAGI. The CDR3 DNA reads as TGTGCCAGCAGTTACTCGTCAGTCTACGAGCAGTACTTC. This gives the protein CASSYSSVYEQYF.

Judged by abundance, this clone is medium-sized. The chain joins TRBV6-5 to TRBJ2-5; 7 bases agree with TRBD2. J lost 1 base, V lost 0 bases, and 5 bases had no gene match. Germline CDR1 MNHEY, CDR2 SVGAGI. The length of the CDR3 is 16 residues. The CDR3 DNA sequence: TGTGCCAGCAGTTACTCGACTAGCCTCCTCCAAGAGACCCAGTACTTC. It specifies CASSYSTSLLQETQYF.

In this sample, this clone turned up a few times. J is TRBJ2-6 and V is TRBV20-1, with D uncertain. The CDR3 contains 13 residues. The germline V gene encodes CDR1 DFQATT and CDR2 SNEGSKA (reference sequence). Between the trimmed V and J ends, which lost 6 bases and 0 bases, there was a span of 6 bases. In DNA, the CDR3 is TGCAGTGCCATTAACTCTGGGGCCAACGTCCTGACTTTC. It translates to CSAINSGANVLTF.

The chain links TRBV3-1 to TRBJ1-5, with a weak D call TRBD1 (6 bases). CDR3 length: 15 residues. Germline V lookup: CDR1 LGHDT, CDR2 YNNKEL (reference sequence). V gave up 0 bases and J gave up 5 bases, with 11 bases separating them. The CDR3, as DNA: TGTGCCAGCAGCCAAGAGACAGGATCAGATCAGCCCCAGCATTTT. Protein: CASSQETGSDQPQHF.

A few counts support this clone. The chain joins TRBV27 to TRBJ2-7; TRBD2 agrees at 7 bases. Germline values: CDR1 MNHEY, CDR2 SMNVEV (reference sequence). The J segment lost 3 bases and the V segment lost 5 bases, leaving 7 bases of the junction unmatched. This CDR3 spans 14 amino acids. This chain's CDR3 is CASSVAGTNYEQYF. The DNA for the CDR3 is TGTGCCAGCAGTGTGGCCGGGACTAACTACGAGCAGTACTTC.

This sequence joins TRBV9 and TRBJ1-2; maybe TRBD1 (5 bases). Germline-derived CDR1 and CDR2 are SGDLS and YYNGEE. Trimming stripped 0 bases from V and 6 bases from J, with 12 bases between. There are 14 residues in the CDR3. CDR3 DNA sequence: TGTGCCAGCAGCGTAGGATACGGGGCGGATGGCTACACCTTC. As protein: CASSVGYGADGYTF.

This rearrangement joins TRBV11-2 to TRBJ2-1; D not resolved. There are 15 residues in the CDR3. V lost 4 bases and J 10 bases, leaving 20 bases between the germline ends. Germline CDR1 and CDR2: SGHAT and FQNNGV. The CDR3 sequence is CASSSLRSIVLEQFF. The CDR3 DNA reads TGTGCCAGCAGCTCGCTACGATCGATCGTACTAGAGCAGTTCTTC.

This clone appeared a few times. The V call is TRBV27, the J call TRBJ2-7, with TRBD2 as a possible D gene (6 bases). The V end lost 1 base, the J end lost 3 bases, and 16 bases lay between the germline ends. Germline CDR1 reads MNHEY; CDR2 reads SMNVEV (reference sequence). The CDR3 length is 16 residues. CDR3 sequence: CASSLYAGSGYYEQYF. The CDR3 bases are TGTGCCAGCAGTTTATATGCGGGGAGCGGGTACTACGAGCAGTACTTC.

This clone was seen once. A junction end diverges from the germline sequence, so it may reflect a read error. The chain uses TRBV7-9 and TRBJ2-7, with 14 bases aligning to TRBD2. CDR3 length equals 15 residues. Looked up from germline, CDR1 is SEHNR and CDR2 is FQNEAQ (reference sequence). The CDR3 protein is CASSSGLAGAYVQYF. CDR3 bases: TGTGCCAGCAGCTCGGGACTAGCGGGGGCCTACGTGCAGTACTTC.

The V and J genes are TRBV9 and TRBJ1-2; D not resolved. The CDR3 spans 14 residues. CDR1 and CDR2 (germline): SGDLS, YYNGEE. Trimming shortened V by 0 bases and J by 6 bases, and 12 bases separated the two germline ends. Here the CDR3 reads CASSVEARRNGYTF. The CDR3 DNA sequence: TGTGCCAGCAGCGTAGAAGCCCGACGTAATGGCTACACCTTC.